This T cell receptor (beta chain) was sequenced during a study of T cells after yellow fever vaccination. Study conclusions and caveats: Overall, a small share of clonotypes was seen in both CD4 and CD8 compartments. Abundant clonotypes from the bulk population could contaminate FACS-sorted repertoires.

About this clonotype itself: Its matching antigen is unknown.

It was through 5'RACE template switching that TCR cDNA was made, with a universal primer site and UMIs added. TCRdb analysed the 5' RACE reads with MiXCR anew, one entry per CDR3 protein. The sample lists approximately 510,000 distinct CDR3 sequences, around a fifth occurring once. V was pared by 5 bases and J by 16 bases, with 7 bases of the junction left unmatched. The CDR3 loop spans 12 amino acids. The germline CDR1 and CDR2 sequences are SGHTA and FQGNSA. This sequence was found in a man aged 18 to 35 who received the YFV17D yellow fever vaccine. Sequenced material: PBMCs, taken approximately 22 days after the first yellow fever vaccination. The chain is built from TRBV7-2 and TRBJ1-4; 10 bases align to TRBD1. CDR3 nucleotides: TGTGCCAGCAGCACCGGGACAGGGGAAGAGTTTTTT. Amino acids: CASSTGTGEEFF.